This TCR beta chain was observed in a study of cytomegalovirus exposure and HLA in healthy donors. At the level of the study: Counted in an early data release were about 80 million unique TCRs from HLA-typed donors.

In regard to this clone: The antigen is not known.

Primers for the PCR totalled 60 Vbeta and 13 Jbeta. Per the original methods: Later, an analysis found about 77 million unique TCR beta chains, and 9.5 million to 12 million of these were shared. Some clones are missing from TCRdb's copy, which holds only in-frame ones; the method was immunoSEQ multiplex PCR. V, J and clone size reflect that table, while D and trimming were determined from the DNA. The data show about 64,000 clones, 70% to 80% seen once. General study results and limits: Earlier analysis yielded a pattern in which most TCR beta V segments were productive about 90% or about 30% of the time. Several top significant clusters appeared, in a later analysis, to be linked to common viral pathogens.

Trimming removed 8 bases at V and 7 bases at J, with 17 bases between. The germline V gene encodes CDR1 SNHLY and CDR2 FYNNEI. The CDR3 has 13 residues. The V gene is TRBV2, the J gene TRBJ1-2; D is perhaps TRBD1 (5 bases). Sequencing used PBMCs. This receptor was identified in a man between 18 and 35 years old in good health and CMV-seropositive. The CDR3 region has the DNA TGTGCCAGCGAGGTCGAGCCTAGGGGTGGCTACACCTTC. Translating it yields CASEVEPRGGYTF.